This T cell receptor beta chain appears in the sequencing data of a study of T cell repertoires in cytomegalovirus infection. About the research overall: Based on public TCR beta signatures, there were indications of CMV infection and of a matching HLA type.

There are a few counts of this clonotype. The length of the CDR3 is 15 residues. V trimming: 2 bases; J trimming: 6 bases; junction bases outside the gene matches: 7. TCRdb analysed the reads with MiXCR anew, one entry per CDR3 protein. The data contain about 190,000 distinct CDR3 sequences, 25% to 30% of them seen just once; the ten biggest clones take up about 31%. The sequence was collected from a human donor in good health (CMV status not recorded). Some clones in this sample may be carry-over from other donors' samples. The sequencing input was PBMCs. V is TRBV12-3 or TRBV12-4 and J is TRBJ1-1; 9 bases line up with TRBD1. The CDR3: CASSLSYRGQAEAFF. In DNA form, the CDR3 reads TGTGCCAGCAGTTTATCCTACAGGGGGCAGGCTGAAGCTTTCTTT.